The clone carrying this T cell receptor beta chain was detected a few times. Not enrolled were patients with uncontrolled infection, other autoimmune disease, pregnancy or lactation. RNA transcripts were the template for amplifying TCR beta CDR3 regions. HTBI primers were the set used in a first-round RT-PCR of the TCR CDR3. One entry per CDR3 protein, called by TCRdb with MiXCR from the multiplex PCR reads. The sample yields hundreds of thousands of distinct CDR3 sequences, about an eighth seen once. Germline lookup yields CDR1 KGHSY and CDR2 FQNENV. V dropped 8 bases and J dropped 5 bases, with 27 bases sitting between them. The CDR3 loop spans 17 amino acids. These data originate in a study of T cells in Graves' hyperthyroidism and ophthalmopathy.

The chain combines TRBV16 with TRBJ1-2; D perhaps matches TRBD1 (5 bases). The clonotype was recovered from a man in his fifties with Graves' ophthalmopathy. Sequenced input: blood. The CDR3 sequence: CASGRTPMRGGSYGYTF. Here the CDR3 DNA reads TGTGCCAGCGGAAGAACCCCGATGCGGGGCGGAAGTTATGGCTACACCTTC. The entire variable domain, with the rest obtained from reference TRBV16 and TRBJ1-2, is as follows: GEEVAQTPKHLVRGEGQKAKLYCAPIKGHSYVFWYQQVLKNEFKFLISFQNENVFDETGMPKERFSAKCLPNSPCSLEIQATKLEDSAVYFCASGRTPMRGGSYGYTFGSGTRLTVV.